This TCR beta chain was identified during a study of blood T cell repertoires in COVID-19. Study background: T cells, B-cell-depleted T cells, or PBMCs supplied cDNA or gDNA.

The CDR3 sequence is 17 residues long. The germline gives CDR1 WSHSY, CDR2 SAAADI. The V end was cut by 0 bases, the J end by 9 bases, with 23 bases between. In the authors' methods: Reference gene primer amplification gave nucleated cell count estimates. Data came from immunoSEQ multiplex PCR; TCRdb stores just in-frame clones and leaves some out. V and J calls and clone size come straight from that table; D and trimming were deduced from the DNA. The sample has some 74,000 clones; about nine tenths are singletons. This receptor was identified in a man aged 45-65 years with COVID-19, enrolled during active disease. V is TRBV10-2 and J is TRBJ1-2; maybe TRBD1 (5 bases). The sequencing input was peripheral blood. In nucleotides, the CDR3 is TGCGCCAGCAGTGAGTCGCTGTCTGGGACTGTGGCCGGCCGCTACACCTTC. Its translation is CASSESLSGTVAGRYTF.